This TCR beta chain appears in the sequencing data of a study of shared clonotypes between healthy human individuals. This clone was counted a single time. Its antigen is undetermined. Sequencing was performed with immunoSEQ multiplex PCR; in TCRdb, only in-frame clones are kept and a portion is missing. The table lists around 700,000 clones, 92% of them singletons. Naive CD8 cells were CD45RO-negative, positively selected for CCR7, excluding terminally differentiated effector memory CD45RA+ cells. All participating donors were Caucasian adults from Nashville, Tennessee. Study outcomes and limitations: Genetic and exposure-history diversity was limited by the few donors.

J lost 3 bases, V lost 5 bases, and 4 bases had no gene match. Germline V gives CDR1 GTSNPN, CDR2 SVGIG (reference sequence). This CDR3 has 13 amino acids. Sequencing was done on a sample of naive CD8+ T cells sorted from blood. The chain joins TRBV30 to TRBJ2-5, with TRBD1 matching over 9 bases. The sequence was collected from a man aged 30-40 years in good health. For the CDR3, the DNA is TGTGCCTGGGGGACAGGGAGAGAAGAGACCCAGTACTTC. This gives the protein CAWGTGREETQYF.